The 6 T cell receptor beta chains below come from one sample, sequenced in a study of cytotoxic CD8 clonotypes in ibrutinib-treated CLL. Libraries were prepared by immunoSEQ multiplex PCR; TCRdb keeps only in-frame clonotypes and omits some of them. The sample holds about 89,000 clones; around 73% are singletons and the top ten take 32%. The sequences come from PBMCs, collected after 12 months of ibrutinib treatment. Receptor source: a human donor with chronic lymphocytic leukemia.

In its sample, this clone was seen many times. The chain uses TRBV5-4 and TRBJ2-5; a possible D gene is TRBD1 (5 bases). CDR3 length equals 14 residues. The germline V gene encodes CDR1 SGHNT and CDR2 YYREEE (reference sequence). V dropped 2 bases and J dropped 4 bases, with 12 bases sitting between them. CDR3 coding DNA: TGTGCCAGCAGCTTTCGGCAGGGCGGAGAGACCCAGTACTTC. As protein: CASSFRQGGETQYF.

The chain recombines TRBV7-7 with TRBJ1-4, with no clear D. V was pared by 8 bases and J by 0 bases, with 4 bases between. The CDR3 sequence is 12 residues long. Germline V gives CDR1 SSHAT, CDR2 FNYEAQ (reference sequence). The CDR3 is CASGATNEKLFF. CDR3 nucleotides: TGTGCCAGCGGTGCAACTAATGAAAAACTGTTTTTT. The variable domain in full, with the rest retrieved from reference TRBV7-7 and TRBJ1-4, is GAGVSQSPRYKVTKRGQDVTLRCDPISSHATLYWYQQALGQGPEFLTYFNYEAQPDKSGLPSDRFSAERPEGSISTLTIQRTEQRDSAMYRCASGATNEKLFFGSGTQLSVL.

The chain is built from TRBV6-5 and TRBJ1-1; 7 nucleotides align to TRBD1. Germline CDR1 MNHEY, CDR2 SVGAGI. There are 13 residues in the CDR3. With V trimmed by 6 bases and J by 6 bases, 7 bases remained unmatched. CDR3 sequence: CASRAVGQAEAFF. DNA of the CDR3: TGTGCCAGCAGGGCGGTCGGACAGGCTGAAGCTTTCTTT.

The V and J genes are TRBV7-3 and TRBJ2-1; D perhaps matches TRBD1 (6 bases). Trimming left V 5 bases short and J 6 bases short, with 14 bases between. Germline assignment: CDR1 SGHTA and CDR2 FQGTGA. CDR3 size: 14 residues. The CDR3 sequence is CASSQGTTVNEQFF. The CDR3 DNA follows: TGTGCCAGCAGCCAAGGGACAACCGTCAATGAGCAGTTCTTC. The entire variable domain, with the rest obtained from reference TRBV7-3 and TRBJ2-1, is as follows: GAGVSQTPSNKVTEKGKYVELRCDPISGHTALYWYRQSLGQGPEFLIYFQGTGAADDSGLPNDRFFAVRPEGSVSTLKIQRTERGDSAVYLCASSQGTTVNEQFFGPGTRLTVL.

The gene calls are TRBV7-9 and TRBJ2-2, with D unresolved. V was shortened by 4 bases and J by 8 bases, with 5 bases between the two germline ends. In germline, CDR1 is SEHNR, CDR2 FQNEAQ (reference sequence). The CDR3 covers 11 residues. The CDR3 DNA reads TGTGCCAGCAGCTGGCGGGGGGAGCTGTTTTTT. Amino acid sequence: CASSWRGELFF.

This sequence joins TRBV6-5 and TRBJ2-1, with 8 nucleotides matching TRBD1. The germline V gene has CDR1 MNHEY and CDR2 SVGAGI. The CDR3 runs 14 residues. Unmatched junction bases numbered 2, after V lost 2 bases and J lost 5 bases. Written as DNA, the CDR3 is TGTGCCAGCAGTTACAGGACAGGGAACAATGAGCAGTTCTTC. Amino acid sequence: CASSYRTGNNEQFF.